This TCR beta chain derives from a study of T cell repertoires in cytomegalovirus infection. About the study: Indicated by public TCR beta signatures were CMV infection and matching HLA type.

TCRdb reanalysed the reads using MiXCR and keeps one entry per CDR3 protein. The sample gives about 310,000 distinct CDR3 sequences, roughly 15% of which show up once; 12% is in the top ten. This clonotype was counted between two and nine times. Antigen unknown. Study findings and constraints: Cumulated frequencies of public TCR beta families served to identify carriers of CMV plus the relevant HLA. Clonotype analysis showed dominance of the ex vivo response by HLA-C-restricted CMV-specific TCR beta clonotypes.

Germline CDR1 reads LGHNA; CDR2 reads YNFKEQ. Trimming took 2 bases from V and 6 from J, leaving 16 bases between them. CDR3 size: 15 residues. The receptor was isolated from a human donor in good health (CMV status not recorded). Some clones in this sample may be carry-over from other donors' samples. Sequenced: PBMCs. The J gene is TRBJ1-2, the V gene TRBV4-2, with D unresolved. Here the CDR3 DNA reads TGTGCCAGCAGCCAACTATCTACCTTGGACGATGGCTACACCTTC. Residues: CASSQLSTLDDGYTF.